What follows are 10 T cell receptor beta chains derived from one specimen sequenced in a study of blood T cell repertoires in COVID-19. Repertoires were generated with immunoSEQ multiplex PCR, while TCRdb's copy carries only in-frame clones and drops some. The sample shows some 110,000 clones, 90% of them seen only once. The sequenced material came from peripheral blood. The receptor set was obtained from a human donor with active COVID-19. The donor label of this sample is uncertain.

The chain links TRBV5-4 to TRBJ2-1; no clear D. Germline assignment: CDR1 SGHNT and CDR2 YYREEE (reference sequence). This CDR3 has 14 residues. V was cut by 0 bases and J by 2 bases, with 6 bases left in between. In DNA, the CDR3 is TGTGCCAGCAGCTTGGGCCCTACCTACAATGAGCAGTTCTTC. It is translated as CASSLGPTYNEQFF. Combining the CDR3 with reference TRBV5-4 and TRBJ2-1 gives the whole variable domain ETGVTQSPTHLIKTRGQQVTLRCSSQSGHNTVSWYQQALGQGPQFIFQYYREEENGRGNFPPRFSGLQFPNYSSELNVNALELDDSALYLCASSLGPTYNEQFFGPGTRLTVL.

This rearrangement joins TRBV28 to TRBJ2-7; TRBD2 matches at 7 bases. Germline loops: CDR1 MDHEN, CDR2 SYDVKM. Trimming at V came to 9 bases and at J to 2 bases, leaving 10 bases not matched to a gene. The CDR3 runs to 14 residues. CDR3 sequence: CASRKGGETYEQYF. CDR3 sequence (DNA): TGTGCCAGTCGGAAGGGAGGGGAGACCTACGAGCAGTACTTC.

This clone has just one count. V and J are TRBV18 and TRBJ2-5; a possible D gene is TRBD1 (9 bases). The length of the CDR3 is 18 residues. Per the germline V gene, CDR1 is KGHSH and CDR2 is LQKENI. V was shortened by 6 bases and J by 5 bases, with 28 bases between the two germline ends. The CDR3 sequence: CASSPGGTGRRVRETQYF. CDR3 sequence (DNA): TGTGCCAGCTCGCCGGGGGGGACAGGGAGAAGAGTGCGGGAGACCCAGTACTTC.

This clone was observed once. The chain joins TRBV9 to TRBJ2-1, with 14 bases aligning to TRBD2. Germline trimming cut 4 bases from V and 2 bases from J; bases unmatched to any gene: 17. This CDR3 contains 21 residues. Germline assignment: CDR1 SGDLS and CDR2 YYNGEE. CDR3 amino acids: CASSPRTGRGLAGGPYNEQFF. The CDR3 coding sequence is TGTGCCAGCAGCCCCCGTACGGGTAGAGGACTAGCGGGGGGACCCTACAATGAGCAGTTCTTC. Using reference TRBV9 and TRBJ2-1 for the parts outside the CDR3, the full variable domain is DSGVTQTPKHLITATGQRVTLRCSPRSGDLSVYWYQQSLDQGLQFLIQYYNGEERAKGNILERFSAQQFPDLHSELNLSSLELGDSALYFCASSPRTGRGLAGGPYNEQFFGPGTRLTVL.

V usage is TRBV15 and J usage is TRBJ1-1; 7 positions agree with TRBD1. V lost 6 bases and J lost 4; bases outside the gene matches: 8. Looked up from germline, CDR1 is LNHNV and CDR2 is YYDKDF (reference sequence). The CDR3 runs 14 residues. Written as DNA, the CDR3 is TGTGCCACCAGTCGTACAGGGGATATCACTGAAGCTTTCTTT. Translating it yields CATSRTGDITEAFF.

The rearrangement uses TRBV27 and TRBJ2-7; 9 bases map to TRBD1. The CDR3 is 18 amino acids. Trimming took 5 bases from V and 5 from J; bases not matched to a gene: 19. Looked up from germline, CDR1 is MNHEY and CDR2 is SMNVEV (reference sequence). As DNA, the CDR3 is TGTGCCAGCAGTCCTTACCGGGACAGGGACCTCCTACCCAACGAGCAGTACTTC. It specifies CASSPYRDRDLLPNEQYF.

This chain joins TRBV11-2 and TRBJ2-7, with D possibly TRBD2 on 6 matching bases. V lost 1 base to trimming and J lost 7 bases, with 20 bases between them. The CDR3 extends over 16 amino acids. CDR1 is SGHAT, CDR2 FQNNGV, per germline. CDR3 nucleotides: TGTGCCAGCAGCTTAGGCCCGGGACTCCAATTTTGGGAGCAGTACTTC. Protein: CASSLGPGLQFWEQYF. Combining the CDR3 with reference TRBV11-2 and TRBJ2-7 gives the whole variable domain EAGVAQSPRYKIIEKRQSVAFWCNPISGHATLYWYQQILGQGPKLLIQFQNNGVVDDSQLPKDRFSAERLKGVDSTLKIQPAKLEDSAVYLCASSLGPGLQFWEQYFGPGTRLTVT.

In its sample, this clone was seen a few times. The chain uses TRBV2 and TRBJ1-1; D possibly corresponds to TRBD1 (6 bases). The CDR3 covers 12 residues. Germline-derived CDR1 and CDR2 are SNHLY and FYNNEI. V was cut by 6 bases and J by 2 bases, with 7 bases left in between. The CDR3 DNA reads TGTGCCAGCAGGACAGGCAACACTGAAGCTTTCTTT. It encodes CASRTGNTEAFF.

CDR3 sequence (DNA): TGTGCCAGCAGCTTAGTTTCGGCTAGCGGGTACCAAGAGACCCAGTACTTC. It translates to CASSLVSASGYQETQYF. The rearrangement joins TRBV7-9 to TRBJ2-5; the match to TRBD2 covers 8 bases. Trimming cost V 1 base and J 0 bases; bases outside gene matches: 7. CDR3 length: 17 amino acids. The germline CDR1 and CDR2 sequences are SEHNR and FQNEAQ (reference sequence).

This clone was detected once. This sequence joins TRBV11-2 and TRBJ2-7, with TRBD1 as a possible D gene (6 bases). Germline V gives CDR1 SGHAT, CDR2 FQNNGV. V was pared by 0 bases and J by 6 bases, with 12 bases between. The CDR3 covers 14 residues. The CDR3 DNA reads TGTGCCAGCAGCTTAGATAGGACAGTAAGCGAGCAGTACTTC. This translates into CASSLDRTVSEQYF. Full variable domain (missing parts from reference TRBV11-2 and TRBJ2-7): EAGVAQSPRYKIIEKRQSVAFWCNPISGHATLYWYQQILGQGPKLLIQFQNNGVVDDSQLPKDRFSAERLKGVDSTLKIQPAKLEDSAVYLCASSLDRTVSEQYFGPGTRLTVT.